Listed below are T cell receptor beta chains from one sample, sequenced in a study of cytomegalovirus exposure and HLA in healthy donors. Sequencing was performed with immunoSEQ multiplex PCR; in TCRdb, only in-frame clones are kept and a portion is missing. The sample shows roughly 120,000 clones, roughly 80% of them seen only once. Sequencing was done on a sample of PBMCs. These receptors all come from a male donor in good health and CMV-seropositive. The CDR3 runs from the conserved cysteine through the conserved F or W. A D gene is named only where the DNA matches it firmly. Clone size is given for some rows only: seen once, a few or many times, or a class if the clone is expanded.

cdr3_nt	cdr3_aa	d_call	v_call	j_call	clone_size
TGTGCCAGCAGCCCAGCGGGAGACACTGAAGCTTTCTTT	CASSPAGDTEAFF	-	TRBV11-1	TRBJ1-1	-
TGTGCCAGCAGTCGACGGGGATACAATGAGCAGTTCTTC	CASSRRGYNEQFF	-	TRBV28	TRBJ2-1	-
TGTGCCAGTAGTATACTACAACGGGGTTTCTACAATGAGCAGTTCTTC	CASSILQRGFYNEQFF	-	TRBV19	TRBJ2-1	-
TGCGCCAGCAGCTTGGCCGACAGCGACTATGGCTACACCTTC	CASSLADSDYGYTF	-	TRBV5-1	TRBJ1-2	-
TGTGCCAGCAGCCGGCGACTAGCGGGAGTGAACGGGGAGCTGTTTTTT	CASSRRLAGVNGELFF	TRBD2	TRBV9	TRBJ2-2	-
TGTGCCAGCAGTTTATGGCTAGCGGGAGTTGATACGCAGTATTTT	CASSLWLAGVDTQYF	TRBD2	TRBV27	TRBJ2-3	-
TGTGCCTGGAGTCCGACTAGCGGGGGAACCGGGGAGCTGTTTTTT	CAWSPTSGGTGELFF	TRBD2	TRBV30	TRBJ2-2	-
TGCAGCGTTGGACAGGGGGTAGGTCAGCCCCAGCATTTT	CSVGQGVGQPQHF	TRBD1	TRBV29-1	TRBJ1-5	-
TGTGCCAGCTCACCTATCCTTGACAGCCTTAACAGGGAAAAACTGTTTTTT	CASSPILDSLNREKLFF	-	TRBV18	TRBJ1-4	once
TGTGCCAGCTCAACTAGCGGGAGACGGGAGACCCAGTACTTC	CASSTSGRRETQYF	TRBD2	TRBV11-2	TRBJ2-5	-
TGTGCCAGTATGTGGTCTAGCGGGACCAATGAGCAGTTCTTC	CASMWSSGTNEQFF	TRBD2	TRBV19	TRBJ2-1	-
TGTGCCAGTAGTACCCTAGCGGGCGTCCCAGATACGCAGTATTTT	CASSTLAGVPDTQYF	TRBD2	TRBV19	TRBJ2-3	-
TGTGCCAGCAGCTTAGTATGGGAGGATGAGCAGTTCTTC	CASSLVWEDEQFF	-	TRBV11-2	TRBJ2-1	-
TGTGCCAGCAGCCAACCAGGGGCTAGCGGCTTC	CASSQPGASGF	-	TRBV4-2	TRBJ2-7	-
TGTGCCAGCAGCCAAGAACCACTCTTTTATCAGCAGGGGGCTTTCTACGAGCAGTACTTC	CASSQEPLFYQQGAFYEQYF	TRBD1	TRBV14	TRBJ2-7	-
TGTGCCAGCAGTGATGCCGGACTGAGATTTGGGTCCTACGAGCAGTACTTC	CASSDAGLRFGSYEQYF	-	TRBV6-1	TRBJ2-7	-
TGCGCCAGCAGCTCGTACAGGGGAGATGGCTACACCTTC	CASSSYRGDGYTF	TRBD1	TRBV5-1	TRBJ1-2	-
TGTGCCAGCAGTACCTGGGACAAAGCCTACGAGCAGTACTTC	CASSTWDKAYEQYF	-	TRBV28	TRBJ2-7	-
TGTGCCAGCAGCCAAGACACTCTCTACTACGAGCAGTACTTC	CASSQDTLYYEQYF	-	TRBV4-2	TRBJ2-7	once
TGTGCCAGCAGCTTGCTGGGGACAGTTGGTGAAAAACTGTTTTTT	CASSLLGTVGEKLFF	TRBD1	TRBV5-8	TRBJ1-4	-
TGCGCCAGCAGCTTAGGGACTAGCGGGGCGGTGTGGGAGACCCAGTACTTC	CASSLGTSGAVWETQYF	TRBD2	TRBV5-1	TRBJ2-5	-
TGCAGCGTTAAAGAGGGACAGCCCCAAGAGACCCAGTACTTC	CSVKEGQPQETQYF	TRBD1	TRBV29-1	TRBJ2-5	once
TGTGCCAGCAGTTTAGGTGACTGGTGGGCCTTC	CASSLGDWWAF	-	TRBV27	TRBJ1-2	-
TGTGCCAGCAGCTTAAAGGCGGGAGCCGAGCAGTACTTC	CASSLKAGAEQYF	TRBD2	TRBV11-2	TRBJ2-7	-
TGTGCCTGGAGAGGGACAGGAGAAGAGACCCAGTACTTC	CAWRGTGEETQYF	TRBD1	TRBV30	TRBJ2-5	-
TGTGCCAGCCAGGGGGATGGGAATGAGCAGTTCTTC	CASQGDGNEQFF	TRBD1	TRBV6-6	TRBJ2-1	-
TGTGCCAGCAGCTTTACTAGCGGGAGCTCCTACGAGCAGTACTTC	CASSFTSGSSYEQYF	TRBD2	TRBV7-2	TRBJ2-7	-
TGTGCCATCAGTGCCACCCTACCTAGCGGGGAAGAGCTAGATACGCAGTATTTT	CAISATLPSGEELDTQYF	TRBD2	TRBV10-3	TRBJ2-3	-
TGTGCCAGCAGCTTCGACAGGAACACTGAAGCTTTCTTT	CASSFDRNTEAFF	-	TRBV5-4	TRBJ1-1	-
TGTGCCAGCAGCCGTAACTCTGGGGACTCCTACGAGCAGTACTTC	CASSRNSGDSYEQYF	-	TRBV11-2	TRBJ2-7	-
TGTGCCAGCAGCTCGGGGACTAGCGGGAAGTCCAACAATGAGCAGTTCTTC	CASSSGTSGKSNNEQFF	TRBD2	TRBV5-5	TRBJ2-1	few
TGTGCCAGCTCACGAGGACAGGGTGCTACCTACGAGCAGTACTTC	CASSRGQGATYEQYF	TRBD1	TRBV18	TRBJ2-7	-
TGTGCCAGCAGCTTATCTCGGACTAGCGGGTACTATGAGCAGTTCTTC	CASSLSRTSGYYEQFF	TRBD2	TRBV7-2	TRBJ2-1	-
TGTGCCAGTAGTATTAGCAGGAACACTGAAGCTTTCTTT	CASSISRNTEAFF	-	TRBV19	TRBJ1-1	-
TGTGCCAGCAGCCTCGGGGTCCGCAACGGGGAGCTGTTTTTT	CASSLGVRNGELFF	-	TRBV7-8	TRBJ2-2	-
TGTGCTAGCAGCCCAGGCGGGCCTCAAGAGACCCAGTACTTC	CASSPGGPQETQYF	-	TRBV7-7	TRBJ2-5	few
TGCGCCAGCAGCCAAGGTGCGGGTACCTACGAGCAGTACTTC	CASSQGAGTYEQYF	-	TRBV4-1	TRBJ2-7	-
TGTGCCAGCCGACAGGGGAACGATCAGCCCCAGCATTTT	CASRQGNDQPQHF	TRBD1	TRBV6-1	TRBJ1-5	-
TGTGCCAGCAGCCAAGGCTCCATTAGCGGGAGCAGCGAGCAGTACTTC	CASSQGSISGSSEQYF	TRBD2	TRBV4-2	TRBJ2-7	once
TGTGCCAGCAGTTTGGGACTAGCTCCCACCTACGAGCAGTACTTC	CASSLGLAPTYEQYF	TRBD2	TRBV28	TRBJ2-7	-
TGCAGCGTTGAAGATGTCCGCAGGGGGAGGAATGAGCAGTTCTTC	CSVEDVRRGRNEQFF	-	TRBV29-1	TRBJ2-1	few
TGTGCCAGCAGTTCCTATCTTAGGGGCTCCTACGAGCAGTACTTC	CASSSYLRGSYEQYF	-	TRBV28	TRBJ2-7	once
TGCGCCAGTGGACAGGGGAAGGGTCAGCCCCAGCATTTT	CASGQGKGQPQHF	TRBD1	TRBV10-2	TRBJ1-5	-